In this sample, the clone carrying this T cell receptor beta chain turned up a few times. No antigen is known for it. This CDR3 has 14 amino acids. The J segment lost 5 bases and the V segment lost 2 bases, leaving 3 bases of the junction unmatched. Germline-derived CDR1 and CDR2 are SGHKS and YYEKEE (reference sequence). The sample comes from a study of response to subunit inactivated influenza vaccine. The study's findings and limits: Authors suggested that a seasonal influenza vaccination recruits few new T cells each time.

TCRdb itself ran the RT-PCR reads through MiXCR, one entry per CDR3 protein. This sample has some 550,000 distinct CDR3 sequences; roughly 25% occur once, and the top ten carry approximately 3%. These data were likewise used in another study, on T cells expressing NK-cell markers. In that study: Researchers built TCR beta cDNA using 5'RACE template switching with UMIs.

The V gene is TRBV5-5, the J gene TRBJ2-5, with 10 bases aligning to TRBD2. The source is a man aged 50 or older who received an inactivated influenza vaccine. Sequences were derived from CD4+ T cells sorted from PBMCs, sampled roughly 12 days after vaccination. The CDR3 DNA reads as TGTGCCAGCAGCTTTAGCGGGGGGTACGAGACCCAGTACTTC. It codes for CASSFSGGYETQYF.